This T cell receptor beta chain was sequenced for a study of cytotoxic CD8 clonotypes in ibrutinib-treated CLL. Assay: immunoSEQ multiplex PCR; the TCRdb copy retains only in-frame clones and omits some. The data hold around 50,000 clones, with around three fifths observed a single time. Study-wide findings and caveats: On treatment, the uncommon public clonotypes contracted or remained stable. Baseline levels of clonality went above those of age-matched healthy donors and moved with circulating CD8+ T-cell counts. Patients with sustained remission and those progressing were sampled at differing times.

The V gene's germline CDR1 is MNHEY and CDR2 SMNVEV (reference sequence). V dropped 4 bases and J dropped 1 base, with 14 bases sitting between them. The CDR3 is 15 amino acids. For this clone: Its antigen is not known.

J is TRBJ2-7 and V is TRBV27; the D gene is possibly TRBD1 (5 bases). The sequenced sample was PBMCs, obtained after 24 months of ibrutinib treatment. This clonotype was obtained from a human donor with chronic lymphocytic leukemia. This CDR3 is CASSSLPGWSYEQYF. CDR3 bases: TGTGCCAGCAGTTCCTTGCCAGGGTGGTCCTACGAGCAGTACTTC.